The source of this T cell receptor beta chain is a study of blood T cells in healthy people across ages. Study context: In model experiments, template switching was able to capture about one barcoded beta molecule for every two T cells that were present.

The second PCR ran 7 to 11 cycles with a sample-barcoded 5' primer and J-beta primers. Every sample returned 2.5 million or more CDR3-containing paired-end reads. TCRdb independently ran MiXCR on the 5' RACE reads; one entry per CDR3 protein. The table includes roughly 800,000 distinct CDR3 sequences, about a quarter detected once. Overall study results and limits: Investigators treated diversity estimates from one million T cells as underestimates. The unknown donor CMV status may have confounded expanded clonotype changes.

Germline V gene lookup returns CDR1 SGHRS and CDR2 YFSETQ. This CDR3 comprises 14 residues. Trimming cost V 4 bases and J 2 bases, with 12 bases left between them. This clonotype was seen a handful of times. Its specificity is unknown. These data also formed part of another study, on T cells of mothers and their children.

V usage is TRBV5-1 and J usage is TRBJ1-1; no clear D. The sample consisted of blood. This TCR was sampled from a boy younger than 18 in good health. CDR3 sequence reads: CASSGPPVNTEAFF. CDR3 DNA sequence: TGCGCCAGCAGCGGTCCACCAGTAAACACTGAAGCTTTCTTT.